The T cell receptor beta chain under discussion was sequenced for a study of OX40 agonist ivuxolimab in advanced cancers. Study-level information: Ivuxolimab, which is an agonistic anti-OX40 (CD134) antibody, was administered to the patients. Patients in dose escalation had liver, melanoma, kidney or head and neck cancers. Subjects had a mean age of about 61 years, with a range of roughly 23 to 79; 82.7% were male.

The germline V gene has CDR1 MNHNY and CDR2 SVGAGI (reference sequence). Trimming shortened V by 2 bases and J by 8 bases, and 12 bases separated the two germline ends. The CDR3 spans 13 residues. Study results and caveats: Clonal expansion by week 6 occurred in CD4+ and CD8+ blood T cells (at 0.1 to 3.0 mg/kg).

Using immunoSEQ multiplex PCR, the repertoire was profiled, and TCRdb retains in-frame clones only, with some absent. The sample shows roughly 90,000 clones, under 95% of them seen only once. About this clone: Its antigen is unidentified.

The source material was CD4+ or CD8+ T cells sorted from blood, sampled in a trial of the OX40 agonist ivuxolimab. This clonotype was obtained from an adult with an advanced solid tumor such as melanoma, head and neck, liver or kidney cancer. The rearrangement joins TRBV6-6 to TRBJ1-1; D remains ambiguous. CDR3 amino acids: CASSYPPGGEAFF. CDR3 in DNA: TGTGCCAGCAGTTACCCGCCGGGAGGGGAAGCTTTCTTT.